Here is one TCR beta chain with its context. Its antigen is as yet unknown. Compared with germline, one end of the junction differs, possibly owing to a read error. The data stem from a study of identical twins. Findings and limits, study-wide: The abundant beta clonotypes from cord blood had fewer insertions, and memory repertoires had none of this.

The CDR3 totals 13 residues. Germline loops: CDR1 SGHRS, CDR2 YFSETQ. One entry per CDR3 protein, called by TCRdb with MiXCR from the 5' RACE reads. The sample gives around 340,000 distinct CDR3 sequences, 9% to 10% of which show up once; over 7% is in the top ten. The TCR was taken from a woman between 50 and 59 years old in good health. V and J are TRBV5-1 and TRBJ2-1, with D uncertain. The specimen sequenced was naive T cells sorted from blood. CDR3 bases: TGCGCCAGCAGCTTGGGAGCTATGGATGAGCAGTTGTTC. It yields the protein CASSLGAMDEQLF. Supplemented by reference TRBV5-1 and TRBJ2-1, the full variable domain reads KAGVTQTPRYLIKTRGQQVTLSCSPISGHRSVSWYQQTPGQGLQFLFEYFSETQRNKGNFPGRFSGRQFSNSRSEMNVSTLELGDSALYLCASSLGAMDEQLFGPGTRLTVL.